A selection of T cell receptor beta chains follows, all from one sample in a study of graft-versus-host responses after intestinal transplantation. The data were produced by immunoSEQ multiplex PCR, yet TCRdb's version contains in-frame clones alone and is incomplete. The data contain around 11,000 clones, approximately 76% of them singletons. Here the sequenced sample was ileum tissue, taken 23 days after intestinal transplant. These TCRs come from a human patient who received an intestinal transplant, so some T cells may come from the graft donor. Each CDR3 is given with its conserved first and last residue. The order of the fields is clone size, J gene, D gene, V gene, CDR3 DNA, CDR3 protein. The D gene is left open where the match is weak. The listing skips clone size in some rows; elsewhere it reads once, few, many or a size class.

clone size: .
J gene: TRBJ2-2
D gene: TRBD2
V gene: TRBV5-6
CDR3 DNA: TGTGCCAGCAGCCCCCCAGCGGGGGGGCCGAACACCGGGGAGCTGTTTTTT
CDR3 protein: CASSPPAGGPNTGELFF

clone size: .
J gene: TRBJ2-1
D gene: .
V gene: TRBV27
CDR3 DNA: TGTGCCAGCAGTCCTCCGACCATAGGGGGAAATGAGCAGTTCTTC
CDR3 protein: CASSPPTIGGNEQFF

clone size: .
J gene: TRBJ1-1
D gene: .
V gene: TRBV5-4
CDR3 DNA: TGTGCCAGCAGCTTTGGGGCGGCTGAAGCTTTCTTT
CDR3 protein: CASSFGAAEAFF

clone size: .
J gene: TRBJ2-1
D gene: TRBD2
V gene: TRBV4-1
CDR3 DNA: TGCGCCAGCAGCCCCTCTAGCGGCAGAGAGAATGAGCAGTTCTTC
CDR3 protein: CASSPSSGRENEQFF

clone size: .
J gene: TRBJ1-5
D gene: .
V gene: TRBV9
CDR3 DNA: TGTGCCAGCAGCGTAGGAGGGGAGGGAAATCAGCCCCAGCATTTT
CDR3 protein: CASSVGGEGNQPQHF

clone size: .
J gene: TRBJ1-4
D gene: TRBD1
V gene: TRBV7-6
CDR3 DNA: TGTGCCAGCAGACAAGTCCCGGGACAGGCCGTTAATGAAAAACTGTTTTTT
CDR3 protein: CASRQVPGQAVNEKLFF

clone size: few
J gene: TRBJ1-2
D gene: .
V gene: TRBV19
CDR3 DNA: TGTGCCAGTAGGACAAAAAACTATGGCTACACCTTC
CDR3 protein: CASRTKNYGYTF

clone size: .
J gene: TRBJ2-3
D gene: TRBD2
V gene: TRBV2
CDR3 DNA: TGTGCCAGCAGAGAACTAGCGGGGGGCACAGATACGCAGTATTTT
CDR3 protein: CASRELAGGTDTQYF

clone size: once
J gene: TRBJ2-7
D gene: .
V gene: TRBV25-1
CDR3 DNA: TGTGCCAGCAGTGACAGGGGCTACGAGCAGTACTTC
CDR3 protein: CASSDRGYEQYF

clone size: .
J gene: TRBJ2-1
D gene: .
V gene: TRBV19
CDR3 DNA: TGTGCCAGTAGTATAGGGAACTCCTACAATGAGCAGTTCTTC
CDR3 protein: CASSIGNSYNEQFF

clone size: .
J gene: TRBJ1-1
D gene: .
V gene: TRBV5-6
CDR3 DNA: TGTGCCAGCAGCTTCGGCGGGAACACTGAAGCTTTCTTT
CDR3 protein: CASSFGGNTEAFF

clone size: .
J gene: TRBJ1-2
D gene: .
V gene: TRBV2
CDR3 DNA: TGTGCCAGCATAAAAGGGCTGTATGGCTACACCTTC
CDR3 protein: CASIKGLYGYTF

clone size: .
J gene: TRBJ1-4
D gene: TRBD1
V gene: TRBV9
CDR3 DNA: TGTGCCAGCAGCGAGACAGGGCGGAGGGATGAAAAACTGTTTTTT
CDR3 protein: CASSETGRRDEKLFF

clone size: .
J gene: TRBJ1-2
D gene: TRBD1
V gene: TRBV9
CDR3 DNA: TGTGCCAGCAGCGAGAGTGGACAGGGGAACTATGGCTACACCTTC
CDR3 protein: CASSESGQGNYGYTF

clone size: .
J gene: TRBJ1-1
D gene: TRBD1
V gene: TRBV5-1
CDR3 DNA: TGCGCCAGCAGCCGACAGGGGGACACTGAAGCTTTCTTT
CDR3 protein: CASSRQGDTEAFF

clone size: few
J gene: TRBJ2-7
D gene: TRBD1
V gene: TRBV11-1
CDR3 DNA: TGTGCCAGCAGCTTTGACAGGGGGGCCGAGCAGTACTTC
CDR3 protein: CASSFDRGAEQYF

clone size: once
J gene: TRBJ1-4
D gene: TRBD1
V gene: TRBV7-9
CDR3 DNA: TGTGCCAGCAGCTCCGGACAGGGCGCGGCAACTAATGAAAAACTGTTTTTT
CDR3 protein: CASSSGQGAATNEKLFF

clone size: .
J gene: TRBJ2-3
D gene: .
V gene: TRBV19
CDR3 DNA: TGTGCCAGTAGCCAGGGGGGATCAGATACGCAGTATTTT
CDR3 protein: CASSQGGSDTQYF

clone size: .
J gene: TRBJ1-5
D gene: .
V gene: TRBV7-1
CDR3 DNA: TGTGCCAGCAGCTTGAAGGGAGGCCCCCCCAATCAGCCCCAGCATTTT
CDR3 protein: CASSLKGGPPNQPQHF

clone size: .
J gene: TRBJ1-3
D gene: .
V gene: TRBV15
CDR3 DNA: TGTGCCACCAGCGGGGGGACGGTTGGAAACACCATATATTTT
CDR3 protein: CATSGGTVGNTIYF

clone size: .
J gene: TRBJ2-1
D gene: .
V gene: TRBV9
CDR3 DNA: TGTGCCAGCAGCGTAGACCCATACAATGAGCAGTTCTTC
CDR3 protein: CASSVDPYNEQFF

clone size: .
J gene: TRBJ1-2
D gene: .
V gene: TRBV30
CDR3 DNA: TGTGCCTGGGGGGCCATCTATGGCTACACCTTC
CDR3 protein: CAWGAIYGYTF

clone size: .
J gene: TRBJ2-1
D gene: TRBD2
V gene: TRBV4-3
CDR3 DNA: TGCGCCAGCAGCCAATTATCTAGCGGGGAACTGGGGTACAATGAGCAGTTCTTC
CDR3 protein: CASSQLSSGELGYNEQFF

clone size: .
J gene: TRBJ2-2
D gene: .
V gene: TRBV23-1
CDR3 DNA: TGCGCCAGCAGTCCCCAGGGTGGGGGCTCTGCCACCGGGGAGCTGTTTTTT
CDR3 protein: CASSPQGGGSATGELFF